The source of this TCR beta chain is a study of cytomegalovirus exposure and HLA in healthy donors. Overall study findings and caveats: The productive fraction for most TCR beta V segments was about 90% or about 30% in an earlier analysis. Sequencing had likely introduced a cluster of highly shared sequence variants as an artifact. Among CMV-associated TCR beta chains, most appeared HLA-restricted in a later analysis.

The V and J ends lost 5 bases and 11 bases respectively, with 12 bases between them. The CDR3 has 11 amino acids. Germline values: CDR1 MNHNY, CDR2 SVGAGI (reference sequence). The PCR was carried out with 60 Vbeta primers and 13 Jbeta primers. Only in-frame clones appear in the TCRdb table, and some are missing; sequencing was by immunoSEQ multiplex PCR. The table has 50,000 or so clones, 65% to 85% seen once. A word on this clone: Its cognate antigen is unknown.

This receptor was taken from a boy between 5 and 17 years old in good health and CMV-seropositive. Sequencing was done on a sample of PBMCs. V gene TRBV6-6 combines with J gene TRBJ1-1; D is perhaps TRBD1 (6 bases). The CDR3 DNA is TGTGCCAGCAGTGGGGGCCCGGGGGCTTTCTTT. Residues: CASSGGPGAFF.